This T cell receptor (beta chain) was captured by sequencing in a study of identical twins. Findings and limits, study-wide: Clonotypes of the beta chain that were abundant in cord blood carried fewer insertions (memory repertoires showed none).

TCRdb analysed the 5' RACE reads with MiXCR anew, one entry per CDR3 protein. Of 700,000 or so distinct CDR3 sequences listed, about 20% are singletons. Comments on this clonotype: Antigen unknown.

These data also formed part of another study, on T cells expressing NK-cell markers.

The receptor was derived from a young woman in good health. Sample: PBMCs.

The CDR3 DNA follows: TGCAGTGCTAGTGCGGGAGGTCGCTCCTACGAGCAGTACTTC. This codes for CSASAGGRSYEQYF. The chain couples TRBV20-1 to TRBJ2-7; 8 bases map to TRBD2. The CDR3 totals 14 residues. CDR1 and CDR2 (germline): DFQATT, SNEGSKA (reference sequence). V shed 3 bases, J shed 0 bases, and the junction held 4 bases outside the gene matches.